The T cell receptor beta chain under discussion was sequenced for a study of blood T cell repertoires in COVID-19. Repertoires were generated with immunoSEQ multiplex PCR, while TCRdb's copy carries only in-frame clones and drops some. The sample carries about 99,000 clones, about 86% recorded once. The CDR3 runs 15 residues. CDR1 is SGHAT and CDR2 is FQNNGV in the germline V gene. Trimming took 5 bases from V and 1 from J; bases not matched to a gene: 3. The source of this sequence is a woman aged 55-70 years in a cohort sampled during active or convalescent COVID-19. The sequencing input was peripheral blood. The chain uses TRBV11-2 and TRBJ2-3; 10 bases fit TRBD2. The CDR3 here is CASSRTSGGTDTQYF. CDR3 sequence (DNA): TGTGCCAGCAGCCGAACTAGCGGGGGCACAGATACGCAGTATTTT.